This T cell receptor beta chain was identified in a study of T cell repertoires in cytomegalovirus infection (dated by TCRdb to the late 2010s). For the wider study: Donor HLA type was relevant to the analysis, as public TCR beta signatures indicated carriage of CMV infection together with the matching HLA type. The paper's findings and limits, for the study overall: The ex vivo response was dominated by HLA-C-restricted CMV-specific TCR beta clonotypes, which also provided the single most frequent clonotype in two of eight donors. In both this cohort and an independent roughly 350-donor cohort, the cumulative frequency of public TCR beta family members distinguished carriers of CMV infection plus the relevant HLA type.

V drops 3 bases and J drops 8 bases, leaving 10 bases in between. CDR3 length: 12 amino acids, cysteine to phenylalanine. Of all the DNA, just the CDR3 is kept, 36 bases in frame from base 1. Details on this clonotype: What this receptor recognizes is not known. No per-base quality is available; no much larger clone lies one base away.

The data were produced on an Illumina HiSeq 1500. The public reads were reanalyzed by TCRdb: fastp trimming at Q25, MiXCR alignment, in-frame beta chains only. CDR3 protein duplicates are merged, each entry listing the most common genes and DNA. Counted in this sample were about 450,000 distinct CDR3 sequences; about 33% of them appeared once. The ten largest make up roughly 15% of the sample. The sequenced sample was PBMCs. The chain couples TRBV12-3 or TRBV12-4 to TRBJ1-2, with TRBD1 as a weak D call on 5 bases. The sequence was obtained from a human donor in good health (CMV status not recorded). Some clones in this sample may be carry-over from other donors' samples. CDR3 protein: CASSLVGAGYTF. The DNA reads as follows: TGTGCCAGCAGTTTGGTAGGGGCCGGCTACACCTTC.